Below, one TCR beta chain is given with its context. CDR1 and CDR2 from the germline V gene are SGHTA and FQGNSA. This CDR3 has 16 residues. V lost 1 base and J 1 base, leaving 14 bases between the germline ends. This entry is derived from a study of blood T cell dynamics during melanoma immunotherapy. Study overall: Standard first-line treatment here was pembrolizumab or nivolumab plus ipilimumab in metastatic melanoma.

Time point here: pre-treatment baseline. At 12 weeks after first infusion, RECIST 1.1 defined response for most patients. Generated by immunoSEQ multiplex PCR, the TCRdb table keeps only in-frame clones and is missing some. The sample lists around 20,000 clones; roughly nine tenths were seen once. Specimen: blood, collected from a patient treated with checkpoint blockade. The source of this sequence is a human donor with melanoma. This sequence joins TRBV7-2 and TRBJ2-7, with D perhaps being TRBD1 or TRBD2 (5 bases each). CDR3 in DNA: TGTGCCAGCAGCTTAGGTATTTGGGACCGATCCTACGAGCAGTACTTC. Protein sequence: CASSLGIWDRSYEQYF.